The 6 T cell receptor beta chains below were found in one sample sequenced in a study of metastatic and nonmetastatic thyroid tumors. Each patient went into thyroid surgery without having received any treatment. TCRdb re-called clones via MiXCR from the PCR reads. This table has 35,000 to 40,000 clones, more than 20% appearing once. Sample: blood. These receptors all stem from a female donor with papillary thyroid cancer or a benign thyroid nodule (not recorded which). Some clones in this sample may be carry-over from other donors' samples.

This clone was detected many times. The V gene is TRBV28, the J gene TRBJ2-7; 16 bases match TRBD2. V lost 2 bases and J lost 3; bases outside the gene matches: 13. The germline V gene has CDR1 MDHEN and CDR2 SYDVKM. CDR3 length: 20 amino acids. CDR3 in DNA: TGTGCCAGCAGTTTAACGCGGCCGGGACTAGCGGGAGGGCCAATCTACGAGCAGTACTTC. Protein product: CASSLTRPGLAGGPIYEQYF.

A few counts support this clone. The sample contains more than one DNA sequence encoding this CDR3. J is TRBJ1-1 and V is TRBV6-5; D is unresolved. The germline V and J ends were trimmed by 1 base and 9 bases, with 18 bases remaining between them. Germline V gene lookup returns CDR1 MNHEY and CDR2 SVGAGI. This CDR3 has 15 amino acids. The CDR3 DNA reads as TGTGCCAGCAGTTACTTGGGCGCCGGAGATGTACAAGCTTTCTTT. This codes for CASSYLGAGDVQAFF.

This clone was seen ten or more times. The gene calls are TRBV12-3 or TRBV12-4 and TRBJ2-2; weak D call: TRBD1 (5 bases). This CDR3 comprises 16 residues. The ends were cut back, 6 bases at V and 6 bases at J, with 20 bases in the middle. The CDR3 region has the DNA TGTGCCAGCAGCTTCCACCTAGGGGCCGCCGCCGGGGAGCTGTTTTTT. Protein product: CASSFHLGAAAGELFF.

This clone was counted at least ten times. V and J are TRBV6-1 and TRBJ2-1; TRBD2 aligns across 8 bases. V shed 4 bases, J shed 6 bases, and the junction held 11 bases outside the gene matches. CDR3 length equals 16 residues. Germline V CDR1 and CDR2: MNHNS, SASEGT. The CDR3 sequence is CASSAIWVAGSNEQFF. The CDR3 DNA is TGTGCCAGCAGTGCAATCTGGGTAGCGGGAAGCAATGAGCAGTTCTTC.

There are many counts of this clone. The rearrangement links TRBV2 to TRBJ2-3, with D perhaps TRBD1 or TRBD2 (6 bases each). The CDR3 sequence is 16 residues long. From germline, CDR1 is SNHLY and CDR2 FYNNEI. Deletions cut 4 bases from V and 0 bases from J, with 14 bases between. The CDR3 DNA follows: TGTGCCAGCAGTGGCGGGATCGGACAGAGCACAGATACGCAGTATTTT. It specifies CASSGGIGQSTDTQYF.

The rearrangement uses TRBV11-2 and TRBJ2-1, with 10 bases that match TRBD1. CDR1 is SGHAT, CDR2 FQNNGV, per germline. The CDR3 contains 18 residues. The V and J ends lost 5 bases and 9 bases, in that order; junction bases with no gene match: 19. CDR3 in amino acids: CASSHLEGPGTGVGEQFF. The CDR3 bases are TGTGCCAGCAGCCACTTAGAAGGGCCAGGGACAGGGGTTGGTGAGCAGTTCTTC.